This T cell receptor beta chain was obtained from a study of PD-L1 blockade in urothelial cancer. Study at large: Bladder-origin urothelial cancer in males described most of the roughly 30 patients. T cells numbered a median of 141,255 in the blood samples. Prior regimens of chemotherapy numbered 0 to 3 per patient.

Germline CDR1 MNHEY, CDR2 SVGAGI. The CDR3 length is 13 residues. V lost 4 bases, J lost 3 bases, and 10 bases lay in between. Measured with immunoSEQ multiplex PCR; TCRdb has only the in-frame clones, and not every one. The table has 35,000 to 40,000 clones, 65% to 90% seen once. In its sample, this clone was seen once. Indicated time point: peripheral blood 6 weeks after treatment start. The V gene is TRBV6-5, the J gene TRBJ2-7; tentative D call: TRBD2 (6 bases). This receptor was obtained from a man aged 55 to 70 with urothelial cancer. Sequencing used PBMCs, obtained around atezolizumab (anti-PD-L1) treatment. CDR3 in amino acids: CASSSSDRYEQYF. CDR3 DNA: TGTGCCAGCAGTTCTAGCGACCGCTACGAGCAGTACTTC.